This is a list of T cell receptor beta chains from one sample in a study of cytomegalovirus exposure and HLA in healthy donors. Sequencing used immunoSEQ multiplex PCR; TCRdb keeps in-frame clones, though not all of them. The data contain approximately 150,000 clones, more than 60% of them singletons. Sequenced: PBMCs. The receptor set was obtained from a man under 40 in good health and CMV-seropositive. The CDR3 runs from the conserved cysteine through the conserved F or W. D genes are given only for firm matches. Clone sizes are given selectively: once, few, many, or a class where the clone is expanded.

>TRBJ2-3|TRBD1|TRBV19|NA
TGTGCCAGTAGTCCCAGACAGGGAGGCACAGATACGCAGTATTTT
CASSPRQGGTDTQYF
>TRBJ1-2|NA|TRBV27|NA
TGTGCCAGCAGTTTAACTCAGGGGCTAGACGGCTACACCTTC
CASSLTQGLDGYTF
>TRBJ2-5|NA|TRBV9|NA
TGTGCCAGCAGCGTAGGGAGCGGAGACTTTCAAGAGACCCAGTACTTC
CASSVGSGDFQETQYF
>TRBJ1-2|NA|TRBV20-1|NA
TGCAGTGCTCCTGGGACTTATGGCTACACCTTC
CSAPGTYGYTF
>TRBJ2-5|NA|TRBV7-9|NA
TGTGCCAGCAGCTTACTAGTGACAGCTATAGAGACCCAGTACTTC
CASSLLVTAIETQYF
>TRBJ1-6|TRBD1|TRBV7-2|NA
TGTGCCAGCAGCCCTCGGACAGGGGACAATTCACCCCTCCACTTT
CASSPRTGDNSPLHF
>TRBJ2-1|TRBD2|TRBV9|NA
TGTGCCAGCAGCGTAGGACTAGCGGACAATGAGCAGTTCTTC
CASSVGLADNEQFF
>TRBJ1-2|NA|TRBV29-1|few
TGCAGCGACATGGGACTTTCCTATGATGGCTACACCTTC
CSDMGLSYDGYTF
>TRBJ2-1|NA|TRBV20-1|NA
TGCAGTGCTAAGAAGGAGAATGAGCAGTTCTTC
CSAKKENEQFF
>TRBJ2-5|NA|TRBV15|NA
TGTGCCACCTCGGGAAAAGGGATAGAGACCCAGTACTTC
CATSGKGIETQYF
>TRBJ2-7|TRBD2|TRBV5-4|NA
TGTGCCAGCCCCAAGAGGGAGCGGGACTACGAGCAGTACTTC
CASPKRERDYEQYF
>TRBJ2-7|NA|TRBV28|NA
TGTGCCAGCAGTTTAGGACAGCCCTACGAGCAGTACTTC
CASSLGQPYEQYF
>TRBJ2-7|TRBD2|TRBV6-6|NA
TGTGCCAGCTCGGGGGGGGGAAGAAGTGAGCAGTACTTC
CASSGGGRSEQYF
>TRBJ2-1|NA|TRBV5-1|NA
TGCGCCAGCAGGCCTATGGGAGTGGATAATGAGCAGTTCTTC
CASRPMGVDNEQFF
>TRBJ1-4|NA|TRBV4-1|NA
TGCGCCAGCAGCCAGGTCGGGACAAAGTATGAAAAACTGTTTTTT
CASSQVGTKYEKLFF
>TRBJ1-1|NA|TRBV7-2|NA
TGTGCCAGCAGCCAATTTAATGAGGCTTTCTTT
CASSQFNEAFF
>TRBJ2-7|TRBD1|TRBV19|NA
TGTGCCAGTAGTGCGTCCGGACAGGGTCCCTACGAGCAGTACTTC
CASSASGQGPYEQYF
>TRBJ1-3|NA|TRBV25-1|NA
TGTGCCAGCAGTGGCGGACAGTTCTCTGGAAACACCATATATTTT
CASSGGQFSGNTIYF
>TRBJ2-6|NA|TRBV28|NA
TGTGCCTCCCACAGGGATACTACATCCGGGGCCAACGTCCTGACTTTC
CASHRDTTSGANVLTF
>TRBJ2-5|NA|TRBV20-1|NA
TGCAGCGGGGGAAAGAGAGAGACCCAGTACTTC
CSGGKRETQYF
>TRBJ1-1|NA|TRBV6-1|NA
TGTGCCAGCAGGGCACTAGGATCAGAGGGCACTGAAGCTTTCTTT
CASRALGSEGTEAFF
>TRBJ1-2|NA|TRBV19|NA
TGTGCCAGTAGTATAGGCAGGAACTATGGCTACACCTTC
CASSIGRNYGYTF
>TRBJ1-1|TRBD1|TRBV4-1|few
TGCGCCAGCAGCCAACGACAGGGGGCAGACACTGAAGCTTTCTTT
CASSQRQGADTEAFF
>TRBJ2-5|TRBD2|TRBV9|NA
TGTGCCAGCAGCCCGGCGGGACTACCACAAGAGACCCAGTACTTC
CASSPAGLPQETQYF